What follows are 11 T cell receptor beta chains derived from one specimen sequenced in a study of OX40 agonist ivuxolimab in advanced cancers. The method was immunoSEQ multiplex PCR; TCRdb's version includes in-frame clones alone and lacks a portion of them. Here the sample spans about 93,000 clones, about 91% being singletons. The material sequenced was CD4+ or CD8+ T cells sorted from blood, taken in a trial of the OX40 agonist ivuxolimab. Receptors were obtained from an adult with an advanced solid tumor such as melanoma, head and neck, liver or kidney cancer.

The rearrangement uses TRBV6-5 and TRBJ2-2, with 10 bases aligning to TRBD1. This CDR3 is built from 15 residues. Germline-derived CDR1 and CDR2 are MNHEY and SVGAGI. The V and J ends lost 4 bases and 4 bases, in that order; junction bases with no gene match: 3. CDR3 sequence: CASSSDRGSTGELFF. The CDR3 nucleotides read TGTGCCAGCAGTTCGGACAGGGGGAGCACCGGGGAGCTGTTTTTT.

This chain links TRBV19 with TRBJ2-7; TRBD1 aligns across 9 bases. Germline loops: CDR1 LNHDA, CDR2 SQIVND (reference sequence). The V and J ends lost 5 bases and 6 bases, in that order; junction bases with no gene match: 14. The CDR3 length is 16 residues. Written as DNA, the CDR3 is TGTGCCAGTAGTCCAGGCGGGACAGGGTTCGTGAGCGAGCAGTACTTC. It specifies CASSPGGTGFVSEQYF.

The V call is TRBV2, the J call TRBJ1-5; D possibly corresponds to TRBD1 (6 bases). There are 12 residues in the CDR3. The germline V gene has CDR1 SNHLY and CDR2 FYNNEI. V shed 8 bases and J shed 3 bases, with 8 bases lying between them. CDR3 loop: CASRDINQPQHF. The DNA of the CDR3 is TGTGCCAGCCGGGACATCAATCAGCCCCAGCATTTT. The variable domain in full, with the rest retrieved from reference TRBV2 and TRBJ1-5, is EPEVTQTPSHQVTQMGQEVILRCVPISNHLYFYWYRQILGQKVEFLVSFYNNEISEKSEIFDDQFSVERPDGSNFTLKIRSTKLEDSAMYFCASRDINQPQHFGDGTRLSIL.

The chain uses TRBV10-1 and TRBJ2-7; 7 bases match TRBD2. The CDR3 is 15 residues long. Looked up from germline, CDR1 is WNHNN and CDR2 is SYGVQD (reference sequence). J lost 3 bases, V lost 7 bases, and 12 bases had no gene match. The CDR3 loop is CASTPGVGGDYEQYF. The CDR3 DNA is TGCGCCAGCACTCCGGGCGTGGGGGGGGACTACGAGCAGTACTTC.

V usage is TRBV11-3 and J usage is TRBJ1-1; D unclear. This CDR3 has 15 residues. V was shortened by 1 base and J by 3 bases, with 12 bases between the two germline ends. Germline CDR1 SGHNT, CDR2 YENEEA. The CDR3 spells CASSLGLTTDTEAFF. The CDR3 DNA reads TGTGCCAGCAGCTTAGGACTAACAACGGACACTGAAGCTTTCTTT.

The J gene is TRBJ2-1, the V gene TRBV4-2; weak D call: TRBD2 (5 bases). The length of the CDR3 is 14 residues. Germline V gene data show CDR1 as LGHNA and CDR2 as YNFKEQ. V lost 4 bases, J lost 6 bases, and 13 bases lay in between. CDR3 bases: TGTGCCAGCAGCCTTGAGACGGCGGGCAATGAGCAGTTCTTC. It encodes CASSLETAGNEQFF.

DNA for the CDR3: TGTGCCAGCAGCCCCGGGCTTAGCAATCAGCCCCAGCATTTT. Protein product: CASSPGLSNQPQHF. The J gene is TRBJ1-5, the V gene TRBV7-2; D is unclear. Germline V CDR1 and CDR2: SGHTA, FQGNSA. The CDR3 runs 14 residues. V was cut by 5 bases and J by 0 bases, with 8 bases left in between. The full variable domain, its missing parts supplied by reference TRBV7-2 and TRBJ1-5, is GAGVSQSPSNKVTEKGKDVELRCDPISGHTALYWYRQSLGQGLEFLIYFQGNSAPDKSGLPSDRFSAERTGGSVSTLTIQRTQQEDSAVYLCASSPGLSNQPQHFGDGTRLSIL.

This chain links TRBV5-4 with TRBJ2-7; D may be TRBD1 (5 bases). The CDR3 contains 15 residues. V was trimmed by 0 bases and J by 2 bases, leaving 12 bases between them. CDR1 and CDR2 (germline): SGHNT, YYREEE (reference sequence). The CDR3 loop is CASSLGRVTTYEQYF. In nucleotides, the CDR3 is TGTGCCAGCAGCTTGGGCAGGGTCACCACCTACGAGCAGTACTTC.

The rearrangement joins TRBV5-6 to TRBJ2-7; 8 bases align to TRBD1. The ends lost 0 bases at V and 3 bases at J; junction bases unmatched: 8. Germline V gives CDR1 SGHDT, CDR2 YYEEEE. This CDR3 is 16 amino acids long. The CDR3 nucleotides are TGTGCCAGCAGCTTGGCCACAGGGGGAAGGTACTACGAGCAGTACTTC. Its protein is CASSLATGGRYYEQYF.

The chain links TRBV4-1 to TRBJ2-3; D gene uncertain. Trimming stripped 1 base from V and 5 bases from J, with 4 bases between. The CDR3 contains 12 residues. Germline V gene data show CDR1 as MGHRA and CDR2 as YSYEKL. This chain's CDR3 is CASSQVGDTQYF. The CDR3 bases are TGCGCCAGCAGCCAAGTCGGAGATACGCAGTATTTT.

This chain uses TRBV12-2 with TRBJ1-5. TRBV12-2 is annotated as a pseudogene. The CDR3 has 16 residues. CDR3 DNA sequence: TGTGCAAGTCGCCCGCCCGCCAATGGGAGCAATCAGCCCCAGCATTTT. Amino acid sequence: CASRPPANGSNQPQHF.